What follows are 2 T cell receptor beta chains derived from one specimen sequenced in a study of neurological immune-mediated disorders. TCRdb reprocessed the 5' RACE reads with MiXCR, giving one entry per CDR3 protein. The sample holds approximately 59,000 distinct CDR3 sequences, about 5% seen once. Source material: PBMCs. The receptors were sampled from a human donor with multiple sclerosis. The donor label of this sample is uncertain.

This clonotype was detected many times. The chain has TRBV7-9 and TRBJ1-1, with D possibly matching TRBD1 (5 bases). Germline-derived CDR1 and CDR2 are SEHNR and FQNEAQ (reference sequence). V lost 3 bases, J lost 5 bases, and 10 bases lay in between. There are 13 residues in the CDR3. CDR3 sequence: CASSLGGVTEAFF. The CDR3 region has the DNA TGTGCCAGCAGCTTGGGGGGGGTGACTGAAGCTTTCTTT.

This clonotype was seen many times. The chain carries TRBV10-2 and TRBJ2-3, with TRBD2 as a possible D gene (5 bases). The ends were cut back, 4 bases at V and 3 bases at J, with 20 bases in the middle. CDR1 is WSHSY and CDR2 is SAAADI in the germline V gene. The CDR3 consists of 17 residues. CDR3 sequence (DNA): TGCGCCAGCAGTGCGCTGGGGATAGGTACGGGGACAGATACGCAGTATTTT. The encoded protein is CASSALGIGTGTDTQYF.